This is a list of T cell receptor beta chains from one sample in a study of T cells after posttransplantation cyclophosphamide. Sequencing was performed with immunoSEQ multiplex PCR; in TCRdb, only in-frame clones are kept and a portion is missing. Among 15,000 to 20,000 clones listed, roughly 80% were seen once. The sample here was CD8+ T cells sorted from PBMCs, taken 1903 days after a stem cell transplant with posttransplant cyclophosphamide. These TCRs come from a female patient between 40 and 50 years old who received an allogeneic stem cell transplant from a related donor, was CMV-positive, and had no GVHD. Some of the T cells might come from the graft donor. The CDR3 runs from the conserved cysteine through the conserved F or W. The D gene is left open where the match is weak. Not every row has a clone size; where given, it reads once, few, many or a size class.

V,J,size,D,DNA,CDR3
TRBV7-9,TRBJ1-2,few,TRBD1,TGTGCCAGCACCCATTCCGGGACAGGGGCCTTGGGGGGCTATGGCTACACCTTC,CASTHSGTGALGGYGYTF
TRBV2,TRBJ2-3,NA,TRBD2,TGTGCCAGCAGTCATAGCGGGGGGGGGCCTCAAAGCACAGATACGCAGTATTTT,CASSHSGGGPQSTDTQYF
TRBV4-3,TRBJ2-7,NA,NA,TGCGCCAGCAGCCAAGATGGGGCTAGTTCCTCCTACGAGCAGTACTTC,CASSQDGASSSYEQYF
TRBV7-9,TRBJ1-6,NA,NA,TGTGCCAGCAGCTCGGCGGGATCAGGTTCACCCCTCCACTTT,CASSSAGSGSPLHF
TRBV21-1,TRBJ2-5,NA,NA,TGTGCCAGCAGCAAAGCTCAGGGTGAGACCCAGTACTTC,CASSKAQGETQYF
TRBV5-4,TRBJ1-1,NA,NA,TGTGCCAGCAGCTTGGAAGGGGGTTACACTGAAGCTTTCTTT,CASSLEGGYTEAFF
TRBV6-5,TRBJ1-2,NA,TRBD1,TGTGCCAGCAGTCAACAGGGGCCTGAAGGCTACACCTTC,CASSQQGPEGYTF
TRBV7-3,TRBJ2-3,NA,NA,TGTGCCAGCAGCTCCCTCGGTGGCACAGATACGCAGTATTTT,CASSSLGGTDTQYF
TRBV27,TRBJ2-7,NA,TRBD2,TGTGCCAGCACCAGACTAGCGGGGGGTCTTAGCTCCTACGAGCAGTACTTC,CASTRLAGGLSSYEQYF
TRBV27,TRBJ1-1,NA,NA,TGTGCCAGCAGTCCTTCAGTGGGACACTCAGGCACTGAAGCTTTCTTT,CASSPSVGHSGTEAFF
TRBV6-1,TRBJ2-1,once,TRBD1,TGTGCCAGCAGTGCGGACAGGGGCCTGAGCTCCTACAATGAGCAGTTCTTC,CASSADRGLSSYNEQFF
TRBV7-6,TRBJ1-6,NA,NA,TGTGCCAGCAGCTTAGCGATCGGCGGGGGTTATAATTCACCCCTCCACTTT,CASSLAIGGGYNSPLHF
TRBV7-3,TRBJ2-5,NA,TRBD2,TGTGCCAGCAGCTTAGGTCTAGCGGGCCGCCCCTTTTTGGAGACCCAGTACTTC,CASSLGLAGRPFLETQYF
TRBV2,TRBJ1-2,few,NA,TGTGCCAGCAGTGACCCAGGGGCCGTGGATGGCTACACCTTC,CASSDPGAVDGYTF
TRBV28,TRBJ2-3,once,TRBD2,TGTGCCACCCCAGGGCGGGGGGGCCTGTGGTATTTT,CATPGRGGLWYF
TRBV2,TRBJ2-1,once,TRBD2,TGTGCCAGCATCGGACTAGCGGGGGGCAATGAGCAGTTCTTC,CASIGLAGGNEQFF
TRBV29-1,TRBJ1-1,NA,NA,TGCAGCATCCCCGGGGTACGCTGGCCCACTGAAGCTTTCTTT,CSIPGVRWPTEAFF
TRBV7-8,TRBJ2-1,NA,TRBD2,TGTGCCAGCAGCTTAGCGACTAGCGGGGGGGCAAATGAGCAGTTCTTC,CASSLATSGGANEQFF
TRBV19,TRBJ1-5,NA,NA,TGTGCCAGTAATCCATATAGGACAGATAGCAATCAGCCCCAGCATTTT,CASNPYRTDSNQPQHF
TRBV7-9,TRBJ2-1,NA,TRBD2,TGTGCCAGCAGCGCCTCCGGGACTAGCAATGAGCAGTTCTTC,CASSASGTSNEQFF
TRBV4-3,TRBJ2-3,NA,NA,TGCGCCAGCAGCCAAGATTGGGCTAGCGAAGGAGATACGCAGTATTTT,CASSQDWASEGDTQYF
TRBV7-9,TRBJ1-1,NA,NA,TGTGCCAGCAGCTCACAGGGGAACACTGAAGCTTTCTTT,CASSSQGNTEAFF
TRBV4-1,TRBJ1-1,NA,TRBD1,TGCGCCAGCAGCCAAGATGGCAGGGGGTACGGAAACACTGAAGCTTTCTTT,CASSQDGRGYGNTEAFF
TRBV7-9,TRBJ2-1,few,NA,TGTGCCAGCAGGCCCGGGGGAATTGAGCAGTTCTTC,CASRPGGIEQFF
TRBV6-5,TRBJ1-5,once,TRBD1,TGTGCCAGCAGCTCCGAGACAGGGGGCAATCAGCCCCAGCATTTT,CASSSETGGNQPQHF
TRBV4-1,TRBJ2-1,NA,NA,TGCGCCAGCAGCCAAGTTCCAGGTTATGAGCAGTTCTTC,CASSQVPGYEQFF
TRBV5-4,TRBJ2-2,NA,NA,TGTGCCTTCTGGGGGGCCGGGGAGCTGTTTTTT,CAFWGAGELFF
TRBV20-1,TRBJ2-1,NA,NA,TGCAGTGCTAGCTGGGGGGTGGAGCAGTTCTTC,CSASWGVEQFF
TRBV14,TRBJ2-7,NA,NA,TGTGCCAGCAGCCAGAGCTACGAGCAGTACTTC,CASSQSYEQYF
TRBV7-9,TRBJ2-2,NA,TRBD2,TGTGCCAGCAGCTTAACACTAGCGGGTTACGTATCCGGGGAGCTGTTTTTT,CASSLTLAGYVSGELFF
TRBV29-1,TRBJ1-3,NA,TRBD1,TGCAGCGTTTGGACAGGGGGAGGAAACACCATATATTTT,CSVWTGGGNTIYF